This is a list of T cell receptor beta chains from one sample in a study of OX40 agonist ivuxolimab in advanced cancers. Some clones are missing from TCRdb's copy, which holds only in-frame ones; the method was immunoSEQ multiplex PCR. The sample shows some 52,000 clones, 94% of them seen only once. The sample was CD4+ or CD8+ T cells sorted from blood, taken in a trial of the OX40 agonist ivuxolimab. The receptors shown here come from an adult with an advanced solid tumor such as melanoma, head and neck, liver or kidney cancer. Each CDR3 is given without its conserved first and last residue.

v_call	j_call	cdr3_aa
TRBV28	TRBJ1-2	ASSVYLGRESGYT
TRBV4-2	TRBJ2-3	ASSHQSAPGLAGVTDTQY
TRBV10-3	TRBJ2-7	AISHNAYEQY
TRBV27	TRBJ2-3	ASSRGDTQY
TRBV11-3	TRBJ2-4	ASSFGPSGRYLVAKNIQY
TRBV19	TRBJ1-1	ASKISGSVAF
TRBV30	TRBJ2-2	AWSVFLRGELF
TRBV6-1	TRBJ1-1	ASRVSEAF
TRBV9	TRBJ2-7	ASSPGGSGSYEQY
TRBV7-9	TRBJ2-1	ASSSQGPYNEQF
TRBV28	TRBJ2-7	ASSLRRVGEQY
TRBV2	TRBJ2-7	ASSENSAPFYEQY
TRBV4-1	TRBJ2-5	ASSQGTGGEETQY
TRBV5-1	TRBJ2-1	ASSLVAAYNEQF
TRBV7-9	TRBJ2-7	ASSLSMGGYEQY
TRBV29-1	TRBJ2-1	SVGGGGSTYNEQF
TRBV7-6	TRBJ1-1	ASQGGTEAF
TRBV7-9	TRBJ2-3	ASSSGLAASTDTQY
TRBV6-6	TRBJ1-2	ASSYPWEVEGYT
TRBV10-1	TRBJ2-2	ASSRDTGELF